Included here is one T cell receptor beta chain sequence, with context. The donors were part of the validation cohort of fewer than 150 subjects. That cohort was separate from the first cohort, which comprised under 700 subjects. This specimen comes from a study of cytomegalovirus exposure and HLA in healthy donors. Per the germline V gene, CDR1 is MNHEY and CDR2 is SVGAGI. Trimming shortened V by 5 bases and J by 4 bases, and 17 bases separated the two germline ends. CDR3 size: 15 residues. Profiling relied on immunoSEQ multiplex PCR, and the TCRdb table lists in-frame clones only, not all of them. This table holds 100,000 to 150,000 clones, around 94% found once.

V is TRBV6-5 and J is TRBJ1-2; D is ambiguous. The receptor was isolated from a woman aged 18-35 years in good health and CMV-seronegative. The material sequenced was PBMCs. The CDR3: CASSPGGGLGYGYTF. CDR3 in DNA: TGTGCCAGCAGTCCCGGTGGTGGGCTCGGCTATGGCTACACCTTC.